This T cell receptor beta chain was captured in a study of T cell responses to AZD1222 COVID-19 vaccine. Study-level points and caveats: Spike-spanning, vaccine-associated CD4 TCRs were dominant at 160-218 and 743-854. Repertoires were obtained only post-peak T cell response. Donors, mostly white British, included more females; clonal diversity was possibly underestimated.

About this clone: Its antigen is not identified.

Assay: immunoSEQ multiplex PCR; the TCRdb copy retains only in-frame clones and omits some. There are 80,000 to 100,000 clones in the sample; nearly 90% occur only once, and less than 3.5% lies in the top ten. The V gene lost 6 bases and the J gene lost 0 bases, with 20 bases spanning the gap. Germline V gene lookup returns CDR1 SGHNT and CDR2 YYREEE (reference sequence). The CDR3 runs to 17 residues. V is TRBV5-4 and J is TRBJ2-3; D possibly corresponds to TRBD1 (8 bases). The sequencing here drew on peripheral blood, taken on day 0 of MenACWY control vaccination. This TCR derives from an adult in good health. CDR3 sequence (DNA): TGTGCCAGCACCGCGGGGGCAGGGGGCGTTAGCACAGATACGCAGTATTTT. Translated, it gives CASTAGAGGVSTDTQYF. The full variable domain, completed using reference TRBV5-4 and TRBJ2-3, is ETGVTQSPTHLIKTRGQQVTLRCSSQSGHNTVSWYQQALGQGPQFIFQYYREEENGRGNFPPRFSGLQFPNYSSELNVNALELDDSALYLCASTAGAGGVSTDTQYFGPGTRLTVL.